This record covers a single TCR beta chain. V lost 4 bases to trimming and J lost 7 bases; unmatched junction nucleotides: 11. The germline gives CDR1 MNHEY, CDR2 SVGAGI. The length of the CDR3 is 15 residues. In the original analysis: For nucleated cells, counts were estimated from reference gene primer amplification. Data came from immunoSEQ multiplex PCR; TCRdb stores just in-frame clones and leaves some out. V, J and clone size were drawn from that table, and D and trimming were deduced from the DNA. The sample has 150,000 to 200,000 clones, around nine tenths seen once. The data originate from a study of blood T cell repertoires in COVID-19. Study background: Samples came from the United States, Italy and Spain, spanning acute and convalescent COVID-19. PBMCs, B-cell-depleted T cells, or T cells provided the cDNA or gDNA that made up the material.

The sample comprised peripheral blood. This TCR was recovered from a man younger than 35 with active or convalescent COVID-19. The gene calls are TRBV6-5 and TRBJ2-3; 7 positions match TRBD1. The CDR3 DNA reads TGTGCCAGCAGTTCCGGGACAGTCACTTATAATACGCAGTATTTT. As protein: CASSSGTVTYNTQYF.